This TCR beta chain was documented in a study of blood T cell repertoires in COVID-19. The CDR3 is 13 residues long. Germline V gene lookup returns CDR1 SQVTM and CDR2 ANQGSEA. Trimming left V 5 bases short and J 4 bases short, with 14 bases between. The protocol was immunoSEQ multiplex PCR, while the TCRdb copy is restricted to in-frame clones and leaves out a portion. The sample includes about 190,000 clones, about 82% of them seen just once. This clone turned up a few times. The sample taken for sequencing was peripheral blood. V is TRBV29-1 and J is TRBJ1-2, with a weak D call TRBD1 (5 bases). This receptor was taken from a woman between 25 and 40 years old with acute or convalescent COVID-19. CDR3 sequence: CSVPRQGPYGYTF. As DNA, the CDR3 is TGCAGCGTTCCTCGGCAGGGCCCCTATGGCTACACCTTC. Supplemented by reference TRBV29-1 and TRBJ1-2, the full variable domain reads SAVISQKPSRDICQRGTSLTIQCQVDSQVTMMFWYRQQPGQSLTLIATANQGSEATYESGFVIDKFPISRPNLTFSTLTVSNMSPEDSSIYLCSVPRQGPYGYTFGSGTRLTVV.